These T cell receptor beta chains were read from a single sample in a study of cytomegalovirus exposure and HLA in healthy donors. Only in-frame clones appear in the TCRdb table, and some are missing; sequencing was by immunoSEQ multiplex PCR. This sample has 150,000 or so clones; 86% occur once, and the top ten carry approximately 20%. Sequencing was done on a sample of PBMCs. Receptor source: a man between 18 and 29 years old in good health and CMV-seropositive. CDR3s include the opening cysteine and the closing phenylalanine or tryptophan. Fields, in order: V gene, CDR3 length, D gene, clone size, J gene, CDR3 protein, CDR3 DNA. D genes are given only for firm matches. Only part of the rows carry a size: once, few, many, or a class if the clone is expanded.

TRBV5-4,13,TRBD1,.,TRBJ1-2,CASSRQGDYGYTF,TGTGCCAGCAGCAGACAGGGCGATTATGGCTACACCTTC
TRBV6-6,13,.,.,TRBJ1-1,CASSRDLNTEAFF,TGTGCCAGCAGCCGGGACTTGAACACTGAAGCTTTCTTT
TRBV7-9,17,TRBD2,.,TRBJ2-5,CASSSGTSGGTKETQYF,TGTGCCAGCAGCTCGGGGACTAGCGGGGGGACCAAAGAGACCCAGTACTTC
TRBV2,16,TRBD2,.,TRBJ2-5,CASSAALAGGQETQYF,TGTGCCAGCAGTGCCGCCCTAGCGGGGGGGCAAGAGACCCAGTACTTC
TRBV10-3,14,TRBD2,.,TRBJ2-1,CASQRWRGYNEQFF,TGTGCCTCCCAACGGTGGCGGGGGTACAATGAGCAGTTCTTC
TRBV7-8,16,TRBD2,.,TRBJ2-5,CASSRKLGLAGETQYF,TGTGCCAGCAGCCGAAAACTGGGACTAGCGGGAGAGACCCAGTACTTC
TRBV5-6,13,.,.,TRBJ1-1,CASSMALANEAFF,TGTGCCAGCAGTATGGCCCTCGCCAACGAAGCTTTCTTT
TRBV7-9,13,.,.,TRBJ1-2,CASSSVGDYGYTF,TGTGCCAGCAGCTCTGTCGGGGACTATGGCTACACCTTC
TRBV7-9,15,TRBD1,few,TRBJ1-2,CASSQTGQGGYGYTF,TGTGCCAGCAGCCAAACGGGACAGGGAGGGTATGGCTACACCTTC
TRBV11-2,14,TRBD1,.,TRBJ1-6,CASSPQGAMSPLHF,TGTGCCAGCAGCCCGCAGGGGGCTATGTCACCCCTCCACTTT
TRBV7-6,15,.,.,TRBJ1-2,CASSLRVRDNYGYTF,TGTGCCAGCAGCTTAAGGGTGAGGGATAACTATGGCTACACCTTC
TRBV5-1,16,TRBD2,.,TRBJ2-1,CASSLRRDYRNNEQFF,TGCGCCAGCAGCTTGCGCCGGGACTACCGGAACAATGAGCAGTTCTTC
TRBV18,12,TRBD1,.,TRBJ1-1,CASSPGQPEAFF,TGTGCCAGCTCCCCGGGACAGCCTGAAGCTTTCTTT
TRBV29-1,15,.,.,TRBJ1-1,CGPVRGSYGNTEAFF,TGCGGCCCGGTCAGGGGCAGTTATGGGAACACTGAAGCTTTCTTT
TRBV20-1,11,TRBD1,.,TRBJ2-7,CSAPTGWEQYF,TGCAGTGCTCCGACAGGGTGGGAGCAGTACTTC
TRBV7-2,15,.,.,TRBJ1-2,CASSLGQGWNYGYTF,TGTGCCAGCAGCTTAGGTCAGGGGTGGAACTATGGCTACACCTTC
TRBV6-5,14,TRBD1,.,TRBJ1-2,CASRFTGVDYGYTF,TGTGCCAGCAGATTTACAGGGGTGGACTATGGCTACACCTTC
TRBV9,16,TRBD2,.,TRBJ2-1,CASSVELAGARNEQFF,TGTGCCAGCAGCGTAGAACTAGCGGGGGCACGTAATGAGCAGTTCTTC
TRBV18,15,TRBD1,.,TRBJ2-7,CASSPTGAPLYEQYF,TGTGCCAGCTCACCGACAGGGGCCCCGCTCTACGAGCAGTACTTC
TRBV4-1,15,.,.,TRBJ2-1,CASSRGSGSYNEQFF,TGCGCCAGCAGCAGGGGGAGTGGCTCCTACAATGAGCAGTTCTTC
TRBV9,16,TRBD2,.,TRBJ2-1,CASSAGLAGVDNEQFF,TGTGCCAGCAGCGCAGGCCTAGCGGGAGTCGACAATGAGCAGTTCTTC
TRBV2,14,.,.,TRBJ2-2,CASRFRGSTGELFF,TGTGCCAGCCGATTTCGGGGAAGCACCGGGGAGCTGTTTTTT
TRBV15,15,TRBD2,.,TRBJ2-3,CATTRTSGNTDTQYF,TGTGCCACCACGAGGACTAGCGGGAACACAGATACGCAGTATTTT
TRBV5-1,14,.,.,TRBJ2-3,CASSSDTSTDTQYF,TGCGCCAGCAGCTCGGACACTAGCACAGATACGCAGTATTTT
TRBV5-6,12,.,.,TRBJ2-5,CASSWGTETQYF,TGTGCCAGCAGCTGGGGCACGGAGACCCAGTACTTC
TRBV27,18,TRBD1,.,TRBJ2-4,CASSSTSAWDSGKNIQYF,TGTGCCAGCAGCTCGACGTCCGCCTGGGACAGCGGCAAAAACATTCAGTACTTC
TRBV29-1,12,.,.,TRBJ2-7,CSVGSGGGKQYF,TGCAGCGTTGGTTCAGGAGGGGGCAAGCAGTACTTC
TRBV6-6,15,TRBD1,.,TRBJ1-2,CASSPEQGANYGYTF,TGTGCCAGCAGTCCTGAACAGGGGGCTAACTATGGCTACACCTTC
TRBV28,15,TRBD1,.,TRBJ1-1,CASSPSGTGDTEAFF,TGTGCCAGCAGTCCCTCTGGGACAGGGGACACTGAAGCTTTCTTT
TRBV27,16,TRBD1,.,TRBJ1-5,CASSLLGQGWNQPQHF,TGTGCCAGCAGTTTATTGGGACAGGGTTGGAATCAGCCCCAGCATTTT
TRBV27,13,.,once,TRBJ1-1,CASSPGGLDEAFF,TGTGCCAGCAGTCCGGGGGGGTTGGATGAAGCTTTCTTT
TRBV7-6,13,.,.,TRBJ1-2,CASSLEQGYGYTF,TGTGCCAGCAGCTTAGAACAGGGCTATGGCTACACCTTC
TRBV9,14,.,.,TRBJ2-3,CASSNQHSTDTQYF,TGTGCCAGCAGCAACCAACACAGCACAGATACGCAGTATTTT
TRBV7-9,18,TRBD1,.,TRBJ2-7,CASSIGKLDRGRNLEQYF,TGTGCCAGCAGCATCGGAAAACTCGACAGGGGAAGGAACCTCGAGCAGTACTTC
TRBV9,11,.,.,TRBJ1-2,CASGPSYGYTF,TGTGCCAGCGGCCCTTCCTATGGCTACACCTTC
TRBV6-1,19,TRBD1,once,TRBJ2-1,CASSDRTGGSQGRINEQFF,TGTGCCAGCAGTGATCGGACAGGGGGCTCTCAAGGACGAATCAATGAGCAGTTCTTC
TRBV2,17,TRBD2,.,TRBJ2-2,CASTASGRSGDTGELFF,TGTGCCAGCACGGCTAGCGGGAGGTCCGGAGACACCGGGGAGCTGTTTTTT
TRBV5-5,13,.,.,TRBJ2-7,CASSFLGGYEQYF,TGTGCCAGCAGCTTTCTAGGAGGGTACGAGCAGTACTTC
TRBV10-3,14,.,.,TRBJ1-3,CAVLGGGTGNTIYF,TGTGCCGTCCTCGGGGGGGGAACTGGAAACACCATATATTTT
TRBV7-2,14,.,.,TRBJ2-7,CASSLRQGRDEQYF,TGTGCCAGCAGCTTAAGGCAGGGGAGAGACGAGCAGTACTTC
TRBV7-8,14,TRBD1,.,TRBJ1-2,CASSFSTGEHGYTF,TGTGCCAGCAGCTTCTCAACAGGGGAACACGGCTACACCTTC
TRBV2,14,.,few,TRBJ2-2,CASAPGGAGGELFF,TGTGCCAGCGCCCCGGGGGGCGCAGGCGGGGAGCTGTTTTTT
TRBV7-9,15,.,.,TRBJ1-1,CASSPPAGLDTEAFF,TGTGCCAGCAGCCCTCCCGCGGGGCTAGACACTGAAGCTTTCTTT
TRBV4-1,14,.,.,TRBJ1-3,CASSLGNSGNTIYF,TGCGCCAGCAGCCTCGGGAACTCTGGAAACACCATATATTTT
TRBV5-4,17,TRBD2,.,TRBJ2-2,CASSRGLAGVGTGELFF,TGTGCCAGCAGCCGCGGACTAGCGGGAGTAGGGACCGGGGAGCTGTTTTTT
TRBV4-3,15,TRBD1,.,TRBJ2-7,CASSQDRGQGGEQYF,TGCGCCAGCAGCCAAGATAGGGGACAGGGGGGCGAGCAGTACTTC
TRBV7-2,12,.,.,TRBJ2-7,CASKRGTYEQYF,TGTGCCAGCAAGAGAGGAACCTACGAGCAGTACTTC
TRBV7-9,15,TRBD2,.,TRBJ2-1,CASSLARTSSDEQFF,TGTGCCAGCAGCTTAGCCCGGACTAGCTCGGATGAGCAGTTCTTC
TRBV30,12,.,.,TRBJ1-2,CAWSPQNYGYTF,TGTGCCTGGAGCCCACAGAACTATGGCTACACCTTC
TRBV14,17,.,.,TRBJ1-2,CASSQDLIGPGNYGYTF,TGTGCCAGCAGCCAAGATTTAATCGGCCCAGGGAACTATGGCTACACCTTC
TRBV7-9,16,TRBD2,.,TRBJ2-2,CASSLTSGPNTGELFF,TGTGCCAGCAGCCTTACTAGCGGCCCGAACACCGGGGAGCTGTTTTTT
TRBV5-6,16,.,.,TRBJ1-5,CASSVRETYSNQPQHF,TGTGCCAGCAGCGTCCGGGAAACCTATAGCAATCAGCCCCAGCATTTT
TRBV19,13,.,.,TRBJ2-5,CASSIGGWETQYF,TGTGCCAGTAGTATAGGAGGCTGGGAGACCCAGTACTTC
TRBV5-1,15,.,.,TRBJ1-4,CASSLAGGLYEKLFF,TGCGCCAGCAGCTTGGCGGGGGGGCTTTATGAAAAACTGTTTTTT
TRBV5-4,12,.,.,TRBJ1-1,CASSGGLTEAFF,TGTGCCAGCAGCGGGGGCCTCACTGAAGCTTTCTTT